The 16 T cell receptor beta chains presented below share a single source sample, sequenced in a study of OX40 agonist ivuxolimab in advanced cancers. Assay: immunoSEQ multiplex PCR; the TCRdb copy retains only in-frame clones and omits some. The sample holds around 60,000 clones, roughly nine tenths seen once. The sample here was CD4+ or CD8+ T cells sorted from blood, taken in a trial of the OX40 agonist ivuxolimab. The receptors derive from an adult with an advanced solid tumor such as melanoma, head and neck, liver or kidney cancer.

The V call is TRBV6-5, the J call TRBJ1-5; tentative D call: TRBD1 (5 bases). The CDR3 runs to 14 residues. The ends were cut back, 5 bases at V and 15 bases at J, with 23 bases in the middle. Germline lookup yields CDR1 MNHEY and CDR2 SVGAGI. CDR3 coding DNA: TGTGCCAGCAGTGAATATCTGACAGATACATCTCTGCATTTT. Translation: CASSEYLTDTSLHF.

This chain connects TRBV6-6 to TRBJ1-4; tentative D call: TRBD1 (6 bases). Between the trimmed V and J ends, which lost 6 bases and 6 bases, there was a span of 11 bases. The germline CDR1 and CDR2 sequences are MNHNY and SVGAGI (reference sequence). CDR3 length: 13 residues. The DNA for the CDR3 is TGTGCCAGCAGCCTCCGGACAGATGAAAAACTGTTTTTT. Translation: CASSLRTDEKLFF.

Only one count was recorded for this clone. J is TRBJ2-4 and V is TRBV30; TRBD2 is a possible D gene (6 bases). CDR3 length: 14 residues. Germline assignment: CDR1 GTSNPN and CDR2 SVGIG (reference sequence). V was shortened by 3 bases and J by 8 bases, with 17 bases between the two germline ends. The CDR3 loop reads CAWRPLGRGDIQYF. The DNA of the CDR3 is TGTGCCTGGAGGCCTCTAGGGCGCGGGGACATTCAGTACTTC. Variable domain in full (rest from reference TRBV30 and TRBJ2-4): SQTIHQWPATLVQPVGSPLSLECTVEGTSNPNLYWYRQAAGRGLQLLFYSVGIGQISSEVPQNLSASRPQDRQFILSSKKLLLSDSGFYLCAWRPLGRGDIQYFGAGTRLSVL.

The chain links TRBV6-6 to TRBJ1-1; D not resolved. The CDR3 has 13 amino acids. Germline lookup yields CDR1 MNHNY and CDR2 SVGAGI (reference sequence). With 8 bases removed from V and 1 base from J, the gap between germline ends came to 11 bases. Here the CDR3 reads CASLGRENTEAFF. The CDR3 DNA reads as TGTGCCAGCCTCGGACGGGAGAACACTGAAGCTTTCTTT.

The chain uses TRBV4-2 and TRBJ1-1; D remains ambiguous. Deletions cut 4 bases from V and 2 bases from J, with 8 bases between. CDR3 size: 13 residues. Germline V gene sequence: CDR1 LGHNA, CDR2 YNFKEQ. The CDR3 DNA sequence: TGTGCCAGCAGCCGAGCGGTCAACACTGAAGCTTTCTTT. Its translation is CASSRAVNTEAFF.

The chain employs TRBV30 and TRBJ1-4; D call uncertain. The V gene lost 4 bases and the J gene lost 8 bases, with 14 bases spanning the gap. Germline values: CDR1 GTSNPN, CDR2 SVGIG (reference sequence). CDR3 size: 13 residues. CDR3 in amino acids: CAWTSVAGEKLFF. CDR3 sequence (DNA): TGTGCCTGGACAAGTGTGGCTGGGGAAAAACTGTTTTTT.

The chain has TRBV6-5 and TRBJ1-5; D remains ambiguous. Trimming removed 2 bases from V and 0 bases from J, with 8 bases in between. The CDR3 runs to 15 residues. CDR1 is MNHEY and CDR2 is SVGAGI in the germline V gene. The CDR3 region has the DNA TGTGCCAGCAGTTACAATGGGGATAGCAATCAGCCCCAGCATTTT. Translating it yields CASSYNGDSNQPQHF.

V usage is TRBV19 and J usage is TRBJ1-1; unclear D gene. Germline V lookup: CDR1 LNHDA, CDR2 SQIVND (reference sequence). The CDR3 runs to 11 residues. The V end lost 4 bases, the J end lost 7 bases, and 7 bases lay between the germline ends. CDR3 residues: CASSRRGEAFF. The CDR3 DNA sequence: TGTGCCAGTAGTAGGCGGGGTGAAGCTTTCTTT. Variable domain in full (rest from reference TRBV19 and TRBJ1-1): DGGITQSPKYLFRKEGQNVTLSCEQNLNHDAMYWYRQDPGQGLRLIYYSQIVNDFQKGDIAEGYSVSREKKESFPLTVTSAQKNPTAFYLCASSRRGEAFFGQGTRLTVV.

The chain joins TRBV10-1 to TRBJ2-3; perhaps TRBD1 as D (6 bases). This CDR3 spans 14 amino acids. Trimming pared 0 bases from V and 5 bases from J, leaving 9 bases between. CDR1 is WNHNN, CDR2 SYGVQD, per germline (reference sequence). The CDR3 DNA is TGCGCCAGCAGTGAGTCAGGGGGTCGAGATACGCAGTATTTT. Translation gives CASSESGGRDTQYF.

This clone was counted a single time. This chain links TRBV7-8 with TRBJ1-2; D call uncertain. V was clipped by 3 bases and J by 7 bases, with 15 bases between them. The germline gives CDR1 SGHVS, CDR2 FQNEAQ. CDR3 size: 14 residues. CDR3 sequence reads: CASSFPEPYSGYTF. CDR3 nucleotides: TGTGCCAGCAGCTTTCCGGAGCCTTATTCTGGCTACACCTTC.

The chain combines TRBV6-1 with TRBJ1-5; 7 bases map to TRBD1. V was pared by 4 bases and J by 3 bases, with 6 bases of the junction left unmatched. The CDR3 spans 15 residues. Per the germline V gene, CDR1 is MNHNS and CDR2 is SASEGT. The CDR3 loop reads CASSVRDRSNQPQHF. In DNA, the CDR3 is TGTGCCAGCAGTGTGAGGGACAGATCCAATCAGCCCCAGCATTTT.

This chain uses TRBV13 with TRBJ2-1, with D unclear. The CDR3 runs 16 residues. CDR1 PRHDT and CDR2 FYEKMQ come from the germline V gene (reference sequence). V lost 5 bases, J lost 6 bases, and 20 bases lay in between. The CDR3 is CASSRSSTPRINEQFF. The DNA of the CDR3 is TGTGCCAGCAGCCGATCATCTACACCTCGCATCAATGAGCAGTTCTTC. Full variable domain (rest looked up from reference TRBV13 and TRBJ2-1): AAGVIQSPRHLIKEKRETATLKCYPIPRHDTVYWYQQGPGQDPQFLISFYEKMQSDKGSIPDRFSAQQFSDYHSELNMSSLELGDSALYFCASSRSSTPRINEQFFGPGTRLTVL.

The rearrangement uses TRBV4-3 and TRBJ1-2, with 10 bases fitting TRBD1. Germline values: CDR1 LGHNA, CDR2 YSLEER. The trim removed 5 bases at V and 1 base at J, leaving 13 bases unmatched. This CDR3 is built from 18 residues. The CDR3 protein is CASSFGLSTGGGNYGYTF. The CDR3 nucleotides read TGCGCCAGCAGCTTCGGACTATCGACAGGGGGCGGTAACTATGGCTACACCTTC.

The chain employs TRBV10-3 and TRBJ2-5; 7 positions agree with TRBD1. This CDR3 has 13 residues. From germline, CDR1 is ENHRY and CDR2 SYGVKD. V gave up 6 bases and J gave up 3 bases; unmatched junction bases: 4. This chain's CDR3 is CAIRDRLEETQYF. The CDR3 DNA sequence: TGTGCCATCAGGGACAGGCTGGAAGAGACCCAGTACTTC.

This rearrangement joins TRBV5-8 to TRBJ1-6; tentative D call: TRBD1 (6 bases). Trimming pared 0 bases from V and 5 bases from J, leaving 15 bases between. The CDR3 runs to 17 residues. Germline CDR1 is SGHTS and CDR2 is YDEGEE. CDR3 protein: CASSLVEGGSNNSPLHF. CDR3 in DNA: TGTGCCAGCAGCTTGGTGGAGGGGGGGTCCAATAATTCACCCCTCCACTTT.

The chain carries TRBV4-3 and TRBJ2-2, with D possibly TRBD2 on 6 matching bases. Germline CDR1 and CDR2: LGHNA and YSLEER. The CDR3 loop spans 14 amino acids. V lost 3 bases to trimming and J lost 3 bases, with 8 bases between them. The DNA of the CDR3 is TGCGCCAGCAGCCAGGGACTGTACACCGGGGAGCTGTTTTTT. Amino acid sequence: CASSQGLYTGELFF.